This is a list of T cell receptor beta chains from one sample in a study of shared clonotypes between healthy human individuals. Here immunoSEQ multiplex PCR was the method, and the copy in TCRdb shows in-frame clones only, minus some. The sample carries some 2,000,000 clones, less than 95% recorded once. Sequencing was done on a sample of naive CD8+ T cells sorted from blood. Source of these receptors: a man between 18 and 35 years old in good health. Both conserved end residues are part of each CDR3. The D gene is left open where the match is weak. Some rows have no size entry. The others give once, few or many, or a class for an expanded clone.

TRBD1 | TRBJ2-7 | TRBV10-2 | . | TGCGCCAGCAGTGAGGCTGGGTGGGGACAGGGGTCCTACGAGCAGTACTTC | CASSEAGWGQGSYEQYF
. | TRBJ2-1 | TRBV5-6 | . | TGTGCCAGCAGTTGGGGGACACGGAACAATGAGCAGTTCTTC | CASSWGTRNNEQFF
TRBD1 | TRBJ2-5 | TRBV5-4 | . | TGTGCCAGCAGCGTACGGACAGGGCAAGAGACCCAGTACTTC | CASSVRTGQETQYF
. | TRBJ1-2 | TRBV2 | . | TGTGCCAGCAGTGAAGGCACGGGGTATGGCTGCACCTTC | CASSEGTGYGCTF
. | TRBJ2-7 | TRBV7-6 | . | TGTGCCAGCAGCCGTCTTGAGGTTCCCTACGAGCAGTACTTC | CASSRLEVPYEQYF
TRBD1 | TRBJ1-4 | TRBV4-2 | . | TGTGCCAGCAGCCAAGATGGGGGACAGGGCACTGAAAAACTGTTTTTT | CASSQDGGQGTEKLFF
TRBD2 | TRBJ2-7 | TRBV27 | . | TGTGCCAGCAGTTTAGTAGCTAGCGGGCTCCGATCCTACGAGCAGTACTTC | CASSLVASGLRSYEQYF
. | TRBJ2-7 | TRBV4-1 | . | TGCGCCAGCAGCCAAGTCCCAGGGAGGAGCTACGAGCAGTACTTC | CASSQVPGRSYEQYF
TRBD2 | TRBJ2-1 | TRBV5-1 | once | TGCGCCAGCAGCTTGACTGGGACTAGCTCCTACAATGAGCAGTTCTTC | CASSLTGTSSYNEQFF
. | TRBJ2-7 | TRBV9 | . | TGTGCCAGCAGCCCATCGGGGAAACAGGGTAGCGAGCAGTACTTC | CASSPSGKQGSEQYF
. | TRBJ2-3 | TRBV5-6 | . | TGTGCCAGCAGCTTGCTCGCGGGGGCCCCAGATACGCAGTATTTT | CASSLLAGAPDTQYF
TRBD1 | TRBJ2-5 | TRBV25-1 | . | TGTGCCAGCAGAGGGACAGGGGATGCTCAAGAGACCCAGTACTTC | CASRGTGDAQETQYF
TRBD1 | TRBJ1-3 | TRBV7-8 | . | TGTGCCAGCAGACAAGGCGGACAGGGCTCTGGAAACACCATATATTTT | CASRQGGQGSGNTIYF
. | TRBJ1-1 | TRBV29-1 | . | TGCAGCGTTGATTCAGGACCGGCTGAAGCTTTCTTT | CSVDSGPAEAFF
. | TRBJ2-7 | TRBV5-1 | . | TGCGCCAGCAGCTTTAGCCCTACGGGGGAGCAGTACTTC | CASSFSPTGEQYF
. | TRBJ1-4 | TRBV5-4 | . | TGTGCCAGCAGCTGGGACCCGTCTAATGAAAAACTGTTTTTT | CASSWDPSNEKLFF
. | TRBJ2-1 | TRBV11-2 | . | TGTGCCAGCAGCTTCTCAACTGGATACAATGAGCAGTTCTTC | CASSFSTGYNEQFF
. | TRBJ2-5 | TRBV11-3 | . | TGTGCCAGCAGCTTAGATCAGGGAGAGACCCAGTACTTC | CASSLDQGETQYF
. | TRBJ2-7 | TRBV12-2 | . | TGTGCAAGTCGCTTAGTAGCGTCGAACTACGAGCAGTACTTC | CASRLVASNYEQYF
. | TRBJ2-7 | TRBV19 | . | TGTGCCAGTAGTATGGGTGTGCCCTACGAGCAGTACTTC | CASSMGVPYEQYF
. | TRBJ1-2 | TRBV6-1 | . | TGTGCCAGCAGTGAGGGCGCGGGGCCGGTCTATGGCTACACCTTC | CASSEGAGPVYGYTF
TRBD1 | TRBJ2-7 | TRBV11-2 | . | TGTGCCAGCAGCCCAGGACAGGGAATTTCCTACGAGCAGTACTTC | CASSPGQGISYEQYF
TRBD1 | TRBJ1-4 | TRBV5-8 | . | TGTGCCAGCAGCGAACGACAGGGATCTAATGAAAAACTGTTTTTT | CASSERQGSNEKLFF
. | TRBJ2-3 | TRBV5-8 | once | TGTGCCAGCAGCCGTCCGGTCGTTGGCCTAGATACGCAGTATTTT | CASSRPVVGLDTQYF
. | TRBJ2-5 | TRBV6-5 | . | TGTGCCAGCAGTTGGAGGGGGCCCTCAGAGACCCAGTACTTC | CASSWRGPSETQYF
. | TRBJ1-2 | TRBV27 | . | TGTGCCAGCAGTTTGGAGGCAGGGTCCTATGGCTACACCTTC | CASSLEAGSYGYTF
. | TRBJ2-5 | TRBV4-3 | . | TGCGCCAGCAGCCAAGATCCGCAGACCCAGTACTTC | CASSQDPQTQYF
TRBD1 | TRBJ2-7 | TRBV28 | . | TGTGCCAGCAGTCTGGGACAGTCCTACGAGCAGTACTTC | CASSLGQSYEQYF
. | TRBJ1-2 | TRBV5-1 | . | TGCGCCAGCGCGATGACAGCTAACTATGGCTACACCTTC | CASAMTANYGYTF
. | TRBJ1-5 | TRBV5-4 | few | TGTGCCAGCAGCTTGGCAGGGAGTAGCAATCAGCCCCAGCATTTT | CASSLAGSSNQPQHF
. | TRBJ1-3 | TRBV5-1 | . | TGCGCCAGCAGCTGGGGGACCTCTGGAAACACCATATATTTT | CASSWGTSGNTIYF
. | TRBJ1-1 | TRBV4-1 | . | TGCGCCAGCAGCAACCAACCGGGGGCCGGTAACACTGAAGCTTTCTTT | CASSNQPGAGNTEAFF
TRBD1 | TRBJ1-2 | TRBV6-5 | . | TGTGCCAGCAGTTACTCACAGGGGATTGGCGGCTACACCTTC | CASSYSQGIGGYTF
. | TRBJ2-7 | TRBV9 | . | TGTGCCAGCAGCGTAGGTTCCCTAGCGCTGTCCTACGAGCAGTACTTC | CASSVGSLALSYEQYF
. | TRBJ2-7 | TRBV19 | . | TGTGCCAGTAGTATAGCGGCTGGCCCAGTCTACGAGCAGTACTTC | CASSIAAGPVYEQYF